The rows below give T cell receptor beta chains drawn from one sample of a study of blood T cell repertoires in COVID-19. Assay used: immunoSEQ multiplex PCR; TCRdb lists only in-frame clones, some missing. The sample consists of about 43,000 clones, about nine tenths of them appearing once. The sample taken for sequencing was peripheral blood. The receptors derive from an elderly woman with active COVID-19. The CDR3 runs from the conserved cysteine through the conserved F or W. Each record gives: V gene, J gene, clone size, D gene, CDR3 protein, CDR3 DNA. A D gene is named only where the DNA matches it firmly. Only some rows state a clone size, as once, few, many or a class for expanded clones.

TRBV7-2,TRBJ1-2,few,TRBD1,CASSLTGTGINYGYTF,TGTGCCAGCAGCTTAACGGGGACAGGGATTAACTATGGCTACACCTTC
TRBV3-1/TRBV3-2,TRBJ1-1,.,TRBD1,CASSTPGGITEAFF,TGTGCCAGCAGCACACCAGGGGGTATCACTGAAGCTTTCTTT
TRBV2,TRBJ2-4,.,.,CASHTGQPQNIQYF,TGTGCCAGCCATACTGGACAGCCCCAAAACATTCAGTACTTC
TRBV5-4,TRBJ1-2,once,TRBD1,CASSTGTGDGYTF,TGTGCCAGCAGCACCGGGACAGGGGATGGCTACACCTTC
TRBV3-1/TRBV3-2,TRBJ1-2,.,TRBD1,CASSQGLGQRGGGYTF,TGTGCCAGCAGCCAAGGACTGGGACAGCGAGGAGGGGGCTACACCTTC
TRBV7-9,TRBJ2-1,.,TRBD2,CASSLGAGGLNEQFF,TGTGCCAGCAGCTTAGGAGCGGGGGGACTCAATGAGCAGTTCTTC
TRBV18,TRBJ2-7,few,.,CASSRGRDSYEQYF,TGTGCCAGCTCCCGGGGAAGGGACTCCTACGAGCAGTACTTC
TRBV2,TRBJ2-5,.,TRBD2,CASSSAGGQETQYF,TGTGCCAGCAGTAGTGCGGGGGGGCAGGAGACCCAGTACTTC
TRBV18,TRBJ2-2,.,TRBD2,CASSLPNRLAGEHTGELFF,TGTGCCAGCTCATTGCCGAACAGACTAGCGGGGGAACACACCGGGGAGCTGTTTTTT
TRBV2,TRBJ2-5,.,.,CASTRTRQGRETQYF,TGTGCCAGCACTCGGACTCGACAAGGTCGGGAGACCCAGTACTTC
TRBV7-9,TRBJ2-7,.,.,CASSLGMGPTYEQYF,TGTGCCAGCAGCTTAGGGATGGGGCCCACCTACGAGCAGTACTTC
TRBV11-3,TRBJ2-1,.,.,CASSPDSIGNEQFF,TGTGCCAGCAGCCCAGACAGTATTGGCAATGAGCAGTTCTTC
TRBV7-3,TRBJ2-2,.,TRBD2,CASSFGGVNTGELFF,TGTGCCAGCAGCTTCGGGGGGGTAAACACCGGGGAGCTGTTTTTT
TRBV14,TRBJ2-2,.,.,CASSQDRGTGELFF,TGTGCCAGCAGCCAAGATCGGGGGACCGGGGAGCTGTTTTTT
TRBV6-5,TRBJ1-2,once,.,CASTEGTGYGYTF,TGTGCCAGCACCGAAGGCACGGGCTATGGCTACACCTTC
TRBV30,TRBJ1-5,once,TRBD1,CAWSVQGRGKGQPQHF,TGTGCCTGGAGTGTACAGGGCAGGGGGAAGGGTCAGCCCCAGCATTTT
TRBV7-2,TRBJ2-4,.,TRBD1,CASSSTGGNIQYF,TGTGCCAGCAGCTCGACAGGGGGGAACATTCAGTACTTC
TRBV20-1,TRBJ2-6,.,.,CSASTGPTSGANVLTF,TGCAGTGCTAGTACAGGGCCGACTTCTGGGGCCAACGTCCTGACTTTC
TRBV7-2,TRBJ1-2,.,.,CASSLVLSGKDSGYTF,TGTGCCAGCAGCTTAGTGTTGTCAGGGAAGGATAGTGGCTACACCTTC
TRBV7-9,TRBJ2-1,.,.,CASSSSQGPSRDEQFF,TGTGCCAGCAGCTCCTCACAGGGACCCTCGAGGGATGAGCAGTTCTTC
TRBV27,TRBJ2-3,.,.,CASRPQHTDTQYF,TGTGCCAGCAGGCCCCAACACACAGATACGCAGTATTTT
TRBV18,TRBJ2-7,.,.,CASSPQGQYEQYF,TGTGCCAGCTCACCACAGGGACAATACGAGCAGTACTTC
TRBV5-1,TRBJ2-1,.,.,CASSLATGYNEQFF,TGCGCCAGCAGCTTGGCCACAGGATACAATGAGCAGTTCTTC
TRBV5-5,TRBJ1-2,.,.,CASSLTGNRGYTF,TGTGCCAGCAGCCTGACCGGGAATCGCGGCTACACCTTC
TRBV5-1,TRBJ1-6,.,TRBD1,CASSIRTGGDSPLHF,TGCGCCAGCAGCATACGGACAGGAGGGGATTCACCCCTCCACTTT
TRBV7-2,TRBJ1-4,.,.,CASSLVGRNEKLFF,TGTGCCAGCAGCTTGGTGGGGAGGAATGAAAAACTGTTTTTT
TRBV19,TRBJ1-3,.,TRBD1,CASSIEDRRGNTIYF,TGTGCCAGTAGTATAGAGGACAGGAGGGGAAACACCATATATTTT
TRBV6-2/TRBV6-3,TRBJ2-4,.,TRBD2,CASSYNGGGAGNIQYF,TGTGCCAGCAGTTACAATGGCGGGGGGGCCGGTAACATTCAGTACTTC
TRBV2,TRBJ1-5,.,.,CATSGQYSNQPQHF,TGTGCCACCTCTGGACAGTATAGCAATCAGCCCCAGCATTTT
TRBV28,TRBJ2-7,.,.,CASRPTGTLYEQYF,TGTGCCAGCAGACCGACAGGGACTCTCTACGAGCAGTACTTC
TRBV18,TRBJ1-1,.,.,CASSPGVADAFF,TGTGCCAGCTCACCAGGGGTAGCGGATGCTTTCTTT
TRBV7-8,TRBJ2-5,.,TRBD2,CAAGLAGEETQYF,TGTGCCGCCGGACTAGCGGGGGAAGAGACCCAGTACTTC
TRBV14,TRBJ2-3,.,.,CASSQGGFRDTQYF,TGTGCCAGCAGCCAAGGAGGATTCAGAGATACGCAGTATTTT
TRBV24-1,TRBJ2-1,once,TRBD2,CATSDAGLAGAYNEQFF,TGTGCCACCAGTGATGCCGGACTAGCGGGGGCCTACAATGAGCAGTTCTTC
TRBV6-5,TRBJ2-5,few,TRBD2,CASSGGGAETQYF,TGTGCCAGCAGCGGCGGGGGGGCGGAGACCCAGTACTTC
TRBV6-5,TRBJ2-4,.,.,CASRRQELAKNIQYF,TGTGCCAGCAGAAGACAGGAGCTAGCCAAAAACATTCAGTACTTC
TRBV18,TRBJ1-1,.,TRBD1,CASSADRGDTEAFF,TGTGCCAGCTCAGCCGACAGGGGAGACACTGAAGCTTTCTTT
TRBV7-9,TRBJ2-7,.,TRBD2,CASTKGGTSGAGEQYF,TGTGCCAGCACCAAAGGCGGGACTAGCGGGGCAGGGGAGCAGTACTTC
TRBV19,TRBJ1-1,.,.,CASSKGGWGMNTEAFF,TGTGCCAGTAGTAAAGGGGGTTGGGGCATGAACACTGAAGCTTTCTTT
TRBV28,TRBJ1-1,.,TRBD1,CASTLTGYTEAFF,TGTGCCAGCACTTTGACAGGGTACACTGAAGCTTTCTTT
TRBV30,TRBJ1-1,.,.,CAWSVVRGWSEAFF,TGTGCCTGGAGTGTGGTTAGGGGGTGGTCTGAAGCTTTCTTT
TRBV7-7,TRBJ2-7,.,TRBD2,CASALAGATNEQYF,TGTGCTAGCGCTCTAGCGGGGGCCACGAACGAGCAGTACTTC
TRBV6-6,TRBJ1-3,.,.,CASRDLPTGYGNTIYF,TGTGCCAGCAGGGACCTCCCCACAGGGTACGGAAACACCATATATTTT
TRBV2,TRBJ1-3,.,TRBD1,CASRRTGVGGNTIYF,TGTGCCAGCAGACGGACAGGGGTGGGTGGAAACACCATATATTTT
TRBV7-2,TRBJ1-1,few,TRBD1,CASSLERYRGQNGTEAFF,TGTGCCAGCAGCTTAGAGAGGTACAGGGGGCAAAATGGCACTGAAGCTTTCTTT
TRBV4-2,TRBJ2-5,.,TRBD1,CASRFGQGTQETQYF,TGTGCCAGCAGATTCGGACAGGGGACCCAAGAGACCCAGTACTTC
TRBV3-1/TRBV3-2,TRBJ2-2,once,.,CASSSQFTGELFF,TGTGCCAGCAGCTCCCAGTTCACCGGGGAGCTGTTTTTT
TRBV4-3,TRBJ2-2,.,TRBD2,CASSQERGSTGELFF,TGCGCCAGCAGCCAAGAGCGGGGGAGTACCGGGGAGCTGTTTTTT
TRBV3-1/TRBV3-2,TRBJ2-5,.,TRBD2,CASSPTSGQPGTQYF,TGTGCCAGCAGCCCTACTAGCGGCCAACCGGGGACCCAGTACTTC
TRBV7-9,TRBJ2-2,.,.,CASSLRGGTGELFF,TGTGCCAGCAGCCTGCGAGGTGGGACCGGGGAGCTGTTTTTT
TRBV4-2,TRBJ2-5,.,.,CASSQEGRGGTQYF,TGTGCCAGCAGCCAAGAGGGGAGAGGGGGGACCCAGTACTTC
TRBV4-3,TRBJ2-6,.,TRBD1,CASSQRQGAANVLTF,TGCGCCAGCAGCCAAAGACAGGGGGCTGCCAACGTCCTGACTTTC
TRBV24-1,TRBJ1-1,.,.,CATSDLQGPRGAFF,TGTGCCACCAGTGATTTGCAAGGACCTCGGGGAGCTTTCTTT
TRBV29-1,TRBJ1-4,.,.,CSVGDRGNEKLFF,TGCAGCGTTGGAGACAGAGGGAATGAAAAACTGTTTTTT
TRBV5-1,TRBJ1-2,.,TRBD1,CASSVGQGGYTF,TGCGCCAGCAGCGTGGGACAGGGAGGCTACACCTTC
TRBV5-4,TRBJ1-4,.,.,CASSFHPTGRNDGLFF,TGTGCCAGCAGCTTCCACCCGACAGGTCGTAATGACGGACTGTTTTTT
TRBV24-1,TRBJ1-5,.,.,CATSGWGDQPQHF,TGTGCCACCAGTGGGTGGGGAGATCAGCCCCAGCATTTT